Listed below are T cell receptor beta chains from one sample, sequenced in a study of T cell repertoires in cytomegalovirus infection. TCRdb re-analysed the reads in MiXCR, keeping a single row per CDR3 protein. The sample has roughly 320,000 distinct CDR3 sequences; more than 8% are singletons. The material sequenced was PBMCs. The receptors shown here come from a human donor in good health (CMV status not recorded). Some clones in this sample may be carry-over from other donors' samples. Both conserved end residues are part of each CDR3. Some rows mark clone size as missing; the rest say once, few, many or name a class of expanded clone.

TRBJ2-1	TRBV2	few	CASSTHSGGANNEQFF
TRBJ2-5	TRBV12-3/TRBV12-4	few	CASAEGQGVQETQYF
TRBJ1-2	TRBV7-2	NA	CASSPSGGGRNYGYTF
TRBJ1-2	TRBV6-6	many	CASSYSRDPNYGYTF
TRBJ2-7	TRBV4-3	NA	CASSPASARGEQYF
TRBJ2-7	TRBV5-4	many	CASREETVGGPDEQYF
TRBJ2-5	TRBV7-6	many	CASSLMATSGSGKTQYF
TRBJ1-1	TRBV10-3	NA	CAIRPTGSNTEAFF
TRBJ1-4	TRBV20-1	few	CSAGGGGAGEKLFF
TRBJ2-5	TRBV6-2/TRBV6-3	few	CASGGGSGTQYF
TRBJ1-1	TRBV7-2	many	CASSLETHTEAFF
TRBJ2-1	TRBV20-1	few	CSAPFTPMGFNEQFF
TRBJ2-3	TRBV6-2/TRBV6-3	NA	CASRRTGRLDTQYF
TRBJ1-1	TRBV19	few	CASSIRPSEAFF
TRBJ2-1	TRBV6-5	few	CASSYRGAGTGAPFEQFF
TRBJ1-5	TRBV20-1	NA	CSAFGGRGDQPQHF
TRBJ2-5	TRBV20-1	NA	CSAKKRGWQETQYF
TRBJ2-5	TRBV24-1	few	CATSDSGAPQETQYF
TRBJ1-4	TRBV4-3	many	CASSQEGFQGTREKLFF
TRBJ1-2	TRBV20-1	few	CSASPDRVGGYTF
TRBJ2-1	TRBV6-2/TRBV6-3	many	CASSREAWEGRNEQFF
TRBJ2-2	TRBV28	few	CASRLRGAGELFF
TRBJ2-7	TRBV20-1	many	CSARDLSLKRDEQYF
TRBJ2-5	TRBV12-3/TRBV12-4	few	CASSLQDVGGETQYF
TRBJ1-5	TRBV20-1	NA	CSASPPRSRGSNQPQHF
TRBJ1-5	TRBV11-3	few	CASSLRGKSNQPQHF
TRBJ2-3	TRBV6-8	NA	CASRSGGPGTDTQYF
TRBJ1-2	TRBV27	NA	CASSKGHYGYTF
TRBJ2-1	TRBV7-2	many	CASSLGGGPAYNEQFF
TRBJ2-1	TRBV20-1	many	CSASGTGTSGYNEQFF
TRBJ1-4	TRBV28	many	CASSLGPSANEKLFF
TRBJ2-1	TRBV11-2	many	CASSRRGGGLNEQFF
TRBJ2-3	TRBV7-2	many	CASSYAAYTDTQYF
TRBJ1-2	TRBV15	many	CATSTEGGHYGYTF
TRBJ2-1	TRBV6-5	many	CASSYSPSGEQFF
TRBJ1-2	TRBV18	many	CASSPPTESYGYTF
TRBJ1-1	TRBV7-2	many	CASSLVNRGGYTEAFF
TRBJ1-2	TRBV20-1	few	CSARRGQTIYGYTF
TRBJ1-6	TRBV10-3	NA	CAISSKERQGPNSPLHF
TRBJ1-1	TRBV6-5	many	CASSYSRGGGGGPEVTEAFF
TRBJ1-2	TRBV12-3/TRBV12-4	NA	CASSETGGTYGYTF
TRBJ2-7	TRBV7-2	many	CASSTLPQGVYEQYF
TRBJ1-3	TRBV7-4	many	CASSPTGTYGNTIYF
TRBJ1-1	TRBV11-1	many	CASQGYTEAFF
TRBJ2-1	TRBV19	NA	CASTPGILYNEQFF
TRBJ2-1	TRBV15	NA	CATSRDRGVGNEQFF
TRBJ1-1	TRBV19	few	CASSPQRGTEAFF
TRBJ2-1	TRBV7-2	NA	CASSRTSGSTYEQFF
TRBJ1-4	TRBV4-2	NA	CASSQDPGASNEKLFF
TRBJ1-4	TRBV2	many	CASSRDRGPNEKLFF
TRBJ2-1	TRBV7-2	NA	CASSFSGEMRNDQFF
TRBJ2-3	TRBV7-2	few	CASSLAGTVVTDTQYF
TRBJ1-4	TRBV7-9	many	CASSRSRTGGEKLFF